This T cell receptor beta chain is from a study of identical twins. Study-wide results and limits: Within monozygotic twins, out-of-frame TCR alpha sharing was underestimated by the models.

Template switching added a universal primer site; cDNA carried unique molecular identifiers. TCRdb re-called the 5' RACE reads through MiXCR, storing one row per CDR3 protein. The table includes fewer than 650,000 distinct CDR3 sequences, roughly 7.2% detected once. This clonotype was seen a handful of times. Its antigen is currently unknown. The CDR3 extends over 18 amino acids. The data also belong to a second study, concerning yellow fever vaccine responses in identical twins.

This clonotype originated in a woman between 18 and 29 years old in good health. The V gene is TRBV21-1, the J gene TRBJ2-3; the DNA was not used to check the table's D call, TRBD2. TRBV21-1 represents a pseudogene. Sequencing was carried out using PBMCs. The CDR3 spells CASSKGLAGGPGTDTQYF. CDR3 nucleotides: TGTGCCAGCAGCAAAGGTCTAGCGGGGGGGCCGGGTACAGATACGCAGTATTTT.